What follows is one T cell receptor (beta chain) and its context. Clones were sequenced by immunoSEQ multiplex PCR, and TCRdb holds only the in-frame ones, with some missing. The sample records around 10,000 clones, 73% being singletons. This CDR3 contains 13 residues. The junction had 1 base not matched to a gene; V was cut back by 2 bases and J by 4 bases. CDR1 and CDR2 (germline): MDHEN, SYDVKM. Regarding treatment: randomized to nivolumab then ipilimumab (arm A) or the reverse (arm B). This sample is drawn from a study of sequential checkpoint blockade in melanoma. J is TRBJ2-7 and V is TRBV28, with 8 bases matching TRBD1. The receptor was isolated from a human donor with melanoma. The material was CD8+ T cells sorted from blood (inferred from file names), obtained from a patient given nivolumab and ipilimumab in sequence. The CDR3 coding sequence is TGTGCCAGCAGTTTAACAGGGGGATACGAGCAGTACTTC. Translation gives CASSLTGGYEQYF.